Shown below are 11 T cell receptor beta chains from a single sample sequenced in a study of Tregs in tolerant kidney transplant recipients. Sequencing used immunoSEQ multiplex PCR; TCRdb keeps in-frame clones, though not all of them. This table has about 240,000 clones, 80% to 85% appearing once. Sequenced input: CD4+ T cells from blood. These TCRs come from a human donor in good health.

The chain has TRBV19 and TRBJ2-6, with D hard to call. Trimming stripped 11 bases from V and 3 bases from J, with 11 bases between. The CDR3 runs 13 residues. Germline V gives CDR1 LNHDA, CDR2 SQIVND (reference sequence). For the CDR3, the DNA is TGTGCCCTCCGGGCCCATGGGGCCAACGTCCTGACTTTC. Protein: CALRAHGANVLTF.

The chain combines TRBV7-2 with TRBJ1-2; D is perhaps TRBD1 (5 bases). The ends were cut back, 5 bases at V and 8 bases at J, with 18 bases in the middle. Germline V gene data show CDR1 as SGHTA and CDR2 as FQGNSA. The CDR3 is made up of 14 amino acids. CDR3 coding DNA: TGTGCCAGCAGCGGACGACAAGGGGCGGGAGGCTACACCTTC. Amino acids: CASSGRQGAGGYTF.

The chain couples TRBV19 to TRBJ1-6; D is unclear. This CDR3 contains 15 residues. Germline CDR1 and CDR2: LNHDA and SQIVND (reference sequence). V lost 0 bases and J 7 bases, leaving 10 bases between the germline ends. CDR3 in amino acids: CASSIEERWNSPLHF. The CDR3 bases are TGTGCCAGTAGTATAGAAGAGCGGTGGAATTCACCCCTCCACTTT.

This chain joins TRBV2 and TRBJ2-3; D tentatively reads TRBD1 or TRBD2 (5 bases each). Germline V gene sequence: CDR1 SNHLY, CDR2 FYNNEI. CDR3 length: 15 residues. Trimming pared 6 bases from V and 1 base from J, leaving 14 bases between. The CDR3 loop reads CASSPWGTGTDTQYF. In DNA form, the CDR3 reads TGTGCCAGCAGCCCTTGGGGGACCGGCACAGATACGCAGTATTTT.

CDR3 protein: CAISRDSTDTQYF. In DNA form, the CDR3 reads TGTGCCATCAGTAGGGACAGCACAGATACGCAGTATTTT. The V gene is TRBV10-3, the J gene TRBJ2-3; D could derive from TRBD1 or TRBD2 (5 bases each). Germline V CDR1 and CDR2: ENHRY, SYGVKD. Deletions cut 5 bases from V and 0 bases from J, with 6 bases between. The CDR3 extends over 13 amino acids.

This clone was seen a handful of times. The CDR3 sequence is CASSLVNRVYF. The CDR3 nucleotides read TGTGCCAGCAGCTTAGTGAACAGGGTGTATTTT. This rearrangement joins TRBV11-2 to TRBJ1-3, with D tentatively TRBD1 (6 bases). Germline lookup yields CDR1 SGHAT and CDR2 FQNNGV. Trimming removed 1 base at V and 16 bases at J, with 11 bases between. This CDR3 is 11 amino acids long.

DNA of the CDR3: TGCGCCAGCAGTCCGGTAGCAGGCAGCTCCTACGAGCAGTACTTC. This encodes CASSPVAGSSYEQYF. The gene calls are TRBV5-1 and TRBJ2-7; D remains unclear. There are 15 residues in the CDR3. Germline V CDR1 and CDR2: SGHRS, YFSETQ. The V and J ends lost 5 bases and 0 bases respectively, with 15 bases between them.

The chain has TRBV5-1 and TRBJ2-7, with D maybe TRBD2 (7 bases). Looked up from germline, CDR1 is SGHRS and CDR2 is YFSETQ. V lost 4 bases and J lost 3, with 20 bases in between. This CDR3 region has 16 residues. DNA for the CDR3: TGCGCCAGCAGCCCGGGGGGCTCGCTTACATTCTACGAGCAGTACTTC. It specifies CASSPGGSLTFYEQYF.

V is TRBV9 and J is TRBJ2-3; perhaps TRBD2 as D (7 bases). The germline V gene has CDR1 SGDLS and CDR2 YYNGEE. The V end was cut by 3 bases, the J end by 6 bases, with 17 bases between. CDR3 length: 15 residues. CDR3 region: CASSGRGGLIDTQYF. The CDR3 region has the DNA TGTGCCAGCAGCGGTAGGGGGGGCCTTATTGATACGCAGTATTTT.

In its sample, this clone was seen once. V is TRBV18 and J is TRBJ2-7; 9 bases align to TRBD1. The germline CDR1 and CDR2 sequences are KGHSH and LQKENI. V dropped 2 bases and J dropped 4; count of bases not matched to a gene: 6. The CDR3 has 15 amino acids. The CDR3 loop reads CASSPTRDRVYEQYF. In nucleotides, the CDR3 is TGTGCCAGCTCACCAACCCGGGACAGGGTTTACGAGCAGTACTTC.

The chain is built from TRBV6-5 and TRBJ2-7, with 10 positions matching TRBD1. After removal of 5 bases from V and 4 bases from J, the junction contained 8 bases not matched to a gene. CDR1 and CDR2 from the germline V gene are MNHEY and SVGAGI. The CDR3 extends over 15 amino acids. The CDR3 protein is CASSRPGQGKYEQYF. CDR3 sequence (DNA): TGTGCCAGCAGTAGACCGGGACAGGGGAAATACGAGCAGTACTTC.